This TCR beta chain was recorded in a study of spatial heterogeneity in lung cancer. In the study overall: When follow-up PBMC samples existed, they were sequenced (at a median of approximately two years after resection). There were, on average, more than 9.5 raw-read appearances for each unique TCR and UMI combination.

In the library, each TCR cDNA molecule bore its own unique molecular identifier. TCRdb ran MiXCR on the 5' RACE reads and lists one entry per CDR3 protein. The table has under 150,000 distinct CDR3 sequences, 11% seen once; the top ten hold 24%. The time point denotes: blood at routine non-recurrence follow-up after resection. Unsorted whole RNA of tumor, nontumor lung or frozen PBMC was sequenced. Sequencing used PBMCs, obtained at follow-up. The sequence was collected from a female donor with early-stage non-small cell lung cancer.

The CDR3 sequence: CASSLRTEETQYF. CDR3 DNA sequence: TGTGCCAGCAGCCTGCGGACAGAAGAGACCCAGTACTTC. The chain links TRBV11-1 to TRBJ2-5; weak D call: TRBD1 (6 bases). This CDR3 is built from 13 residues. The ends were cut back, 5 bases at V and 3 bases at J, with 10 bases in the middle. Germline V gene data show CDR1 as SGHAT and CDR2 as FQDESV (reference sequence).